These 5 T cell receptor beta chains were all obtained from the same sample, sequenced in a study of blood T cell repertoires in COVID-19. The method was immunoSEQ multiplex PCR; TCRdb's version includes in-frame clones alone and lacks a portion of them. The sample yields approximately 150,000 clones, around 84% seen once. Sequences were obtained from peripheral blood. The receptor set was obtained from a human donor in a cohort sampled during active COVID-19.

The rearrangement joins TRBV28 to TRBJ2-1; 11 bases match TRBD1. Looked up from germline, CDR1 is MDHEN and CDR2 is SYDVKM. The J segment lost 5 bases and the V segment lost 2 bases, leaving 2 bases of the junction unmatched. This CDR3 spans 15 amino acids. The CDR3 DNA reads as TGTGCCAGCAGTTTACCGGGACAGGGGGACAATGAGCAGTTCTTC. Translation gives CASSLPGQGDNEQFF.

The chain employs TRBV10-1 and TRBJ2-3, with 7 bases lining up with TRBD2. CDR1 and CDR2 from the germline V gene are WNHNN and SYGVQD (reference sequence). The CDR3 sequence is 12 residues long. CDR3 DNA: TGCGTTAAGGCGGGAGAAGCAGATACGCAGTATTTT. This codes for CVKAGEADTQYF.

This clone is a singleton in its sample. V usage is TRBV5-6 and J usage is TRBJ1-5, with D unclear. The V and J ends lost 3 bases and 0 bases respectively, with 13 bases between them. Germline CDR1 SGHDT, CDR2 YYEEEE. The CDR3 runs to 16 residues. CDR3 coding DNA: TGTGCCAGCAGCTCGGGTGAGGCAAATAGCAATCAGCCCCAGCATTTT. Its protein product is CASSSGEANSNQPQHF.

The chain links TRBV4-2 to TRBJ2-6; the D gene is possibly TRBD2 (5 bases). Germline CDR1 is LGHNA and CDR2 is YNFKEQ. Trimming stripped 4 bases from V and 4 bases from J, with 29 bases between. This CDR3 contains 21 residues. The CDR3 DNA sequence: TGTGCCAGCAGCCCGGCCCTAGGAAGCGGTCTTTCCTCGGTCGGGGCCAACGTCCTGACTTTC. Its translation: CASSPALGSGLSSVGANVLTF.

This chain joins TRBV12-3 or TRBV12-4 and TRBJ1-2, with TRBD1 matching over 9 bases. The trim removed 5 bases at V and 7 bases at J, leaving 5 bases unmatched. The CDR3 contains 13 residues. CDR3 residues: CASSRQGVLGYTF. CDR3 in DNA: TGTGCCAGCAGTCGACAGGGGGTTCTTGGCTACACCTTC.